The T cell receptor beta chain described here comes from a study of somatic mutations in cytotoxic T cells in rheumatoid arthritis. As for the study in general: Blood (around 32 ml EDTA) from each patient was taken right after diagnosis, before any treatment. Whole-study findings and limits: About an eighth of the roughly 60 patients had a largest CD8+ clone above 20% of CD8+ cells. Expanded CD8+ clones had unknown antigen targets. Rising age went with increasing CD8+ clonality in rheumatoid arthritis patients; healthy controls showed no such increase.

V lost 5 bases to trimming and J lost 1 base; unmatched junction nucleotides: 9. Germline CDR1 reads SEHNR; CDR2 reads FQNEAQ (reference sequence). CDR3 size: 16 residues. TCRdb's copy holds only in-frame clones and misses some; the assay was immunoSEQ multiplex PCR. The table shows over 2,500 clones, with 80% to 90% occurring only once. Turning to this clone: Its antigen is still unknown.

V usage is TRBV7-9 and J usage is TRBJ2-7, with TRBD2 identical over 9 bases. The specimen was CD8+ T cells sorted from blood. This clonotype originated in a woman aged 50 to 65 with rheumatoid arthritis. The CDR3 reads CASSPKPGLASYEQYF. The CDR3 nucleotides read TGTGCCAGCAGCCCGAAACCGGGACTAGCATCCTACGAGCAGTACTTC.